The present T cell receptor beta chain was sequenced within a study of shared clonotypes between healthy human individuals. Clones were read by immunoSEQ multiplex PCR, and TCRdb kept only the in-frame ones, dropping some. The table records some 480,000 clones, around 80% of them present only once. The CDR3 has 16 amino acids. With V trimmed by 6 bases and J by 0 bases, 5 bases remained unmatched. The germline gives CDR1 MDHEN, CDR2 SYDVKM. The origin of this receptor is a woman aged 40 to 49 in good health. Some clones in this sample may be carry-over from other donors' samples. The chain links TRBV28 to TRBJ2-1; TRBD2 agrees at 10 bases. The sequencing sample was made of PBMCs. CDR3 sequence: CASRTGLASSYNEQFF. The CDR3 DNA sequence: TGTGCCAGCAGGACGGGACTAGCGAGCTCCTACAATGAGCAGTTCTTC.